This passage covers 21 T cell receptor beta chains from one sample sequenced in a study of Graves' ophthalmopathy and Graves' hyperthyroidism. From RNA, the CDR3 regions of TCR beta chains were amplified and sequenced. RT-PCR was first run with HTBI primers, then multiplex PCR in a second round. TCRdb recomputed calls from the multiplex PCR reads with MiXCR, one row per CDR3 protein. The sample contains about 550,000 distinct CDR3 sequences, under 40% of which appear only once. Specimen: peripheral blood or thyroid tissue (not recorded which). These receptor sequences come from an adult man with Graves' hyperthyroidism.

This clonotype was picked up a small number of times. The chain employs TRBV18 and TRBJ2-5; 9 nucleotides agree with TRBD1. Germline assignment: CDR1 KGHSH and CDR2 LQKENI. The V segment lost 2 bases and the J segment 5 bases; nucleotides outside the gene matches: 9. The CDR3 is made up of 16 amino acids. The CDR3 sequence is CASSPAGTGTVETQYF. In DNA form, the CDR3 reads TGTGCCAGCTCACCAGCCGGGACAGGGACGGTGGAGACCCAGTACTTC.

This clonotype has a count of ten or more. The rearrangement links TRBV15 to TRBJ2-5; no reliable D call. The CDR3 sequence is 12 residues long. V was clipped by 1 base and J by 5 bases, with 5 bases between them. Germline CDR1 reads LNHNV; CDR2 reads YYDKDF (reference sequence). DNA of the CDR3: TGTGCCACCAGCAGAGCACTGGAGACCCAGTACTTC. Protein: CATSRALETQYF.

V usage is TRBV6-2 or TRBV6-3 and J usage is TRBJ2-7, with D perhaps TRBD1 or TRBD2 (6 bases each). V shed 2 bases and J shed 1 base, with 18 bases lying between them. The CDR3 covers 17 residues. CDR1 and CDR2 from the germline V gene are MNHEY and SVGEGT. CDR3 amino acids: CASSYPVGGLLSYEQYF. CDR3 bases: TGTGCCAGCAGTTACCCTGTGGGGGGCCTCCTATCCTACGAGCAGTACTTC.

The V and J genes are TRBV9 and TRBJ2-7; the D is unclear. Germline loops: CDR1 SGDLS, CDR2 YYNGEE. The CDR3 runs to 13 residues. Trimming removed 0 bases at V and 5 bases at J, with 9 bases between. The CDR3, as DNA: TGTGCCAGCAGCGTAGGGGGTCAAAACGAGCAGTACTTC. Its protein is CASSVGGQNEQYF. Full variable domain (outside the CDR3, taken from reference TRBV9 and TRBJ2-7): DSGVTQTPKHLITATGQRVTLRCSPRSGDLSVYWYQQSLDQGLQFLIQYYNGEERAKGNILERFSAQQFPDLHSELNLSSLELGDSALYFCASSVGGQNEQYFGPGTRLTVT.

In this sample, this clonotype turned up a few times. The chain employs TRBV5-1 and TRBJ1-4; 7 bases align to TRBD1. The CDR3 totals 16 residues. Germline V gene data show CDR1 as SGHRS and CDR2 as YFSETQ. V lost 4 bases and J lost 0; bases outside the gene matches: 6. For the CDR3, the DNA is TGCGCCAGCAGCCTGAGAGGGGGCCCAACTAATGAAAAACTGTTTTTT. This gives the protein CASSLRGGPTNEKLFF.

This chain joins TRBV9 and TRBJ1-4; possibly TRBD1 for D (5 bases). In germline, CDR1 is SGDLS, CDR2 YYNGEE. Trimming shortened V by 3 bases and J by 4 bases, and 22 bases separated the two germline ends. The CDR3 has 18 residues. In DNA form, the CDR3 reads TGTGCCAGCAGCGCTCAGGCAGGGTCAACCACCTATAATGAAAAACTGTTTTTT. It encodes CASSAQAGSTTYNEKLFF.

V and J are TRBV20-1 and TRBJ1-3; TRBD1 is a possible D gene (5 bases). CDR1 is DFQATT and CDR2 is SNEGSKA in the germline V gene (reference sequence). The CDR3 runs to 13 residues. Trimming removed 0 bases at V and 8 bases at J, with 11 bases between. CDR3 DNA: TGCAGTGCTAGAGACGGCGGGACTTACACCATATATTTT. Amino acid sequence: CSARDGGTYTIYF.

A few counts support this clonotype. This chain connects TRBV9 to TRBJ1-4; 7 bases are shared with TRBD1. Germline trimming cut 1 base from V and 4 bases from J; bases unmatched to any gene: 10. Germline V gives CDR1 SGDLS, CDR2 YYNGEE. CDR3 length equals 17 residues. CDR3 DNA sequence: TGTGCCAGCAGCGTAAGCCAAAGTACAGGGGATAATGAAAAACTGTTTTTT. Its protein is CASSVSQSTGDNEKLFF.

As DNA, the CDR3 is TGTGCCAGCAGCCTTCGGTCAGGGGGAAGTAATTCACCCCTCCACTTT. It encodes CASSLRSGGSNSPLHF. This chain links TRBV2 with TRBJ1-6; 7 bases map to TRBD1. The length of the CDR3 is 16 residues. The junction had 11 bases not matched to a gene; V was cut back by 6 bases and J by 6 bases. CDR1 is SNHLY, CDR2 FYNNEI, per germline.

The chain links TRBV10-2 to TRBJ2-5; 7 bases line up with TRBD2. This CDR3 has 12 residues. Germline CDR1 is WSHSY and CDR2 is SAAADI. With V trimmed by 3 bases and J by 11 bases, 6 bases remained unmatched. The CDR3 protein is CASSDDLAVQYF. CDR3 bases: TGCGCCAGCAGTGATGATCTAGCGGTACAGTACTTC.

This clonotype was observed at least ten times. The chain uses TRBV7-3 and TRBJ2-5, with 13 bases identical to TRBD2. Germline values: CDR1 SGHTA, CDR2 FQGTGA. This CDR3 spans 20 amino acids. The J segment lost 6 bases and the V segment lost 2 bases, leaving 18 bases of the junction unmatched. CDR3 region: CASSLAPGLAGALSGKTQYF. The CDR3 region has the DNA TGTGCCAGCAGCTTAGCCCCAGGACTAGCGGGGGCCCTCAGCGGGAAGACCCAGTACTTC.

This clonotype was seen ten or more times. The rearrangement uses TRBV2 and TRBJ2-7; D is tentatively TRBD1 or TRBD2 (5 bases each). The V gene's germline CDR1 is SNHLY and CDR2 FYNNEI. V was shortened by 6 bases and J by 0 bases, with 9 bases between the two germline ends. The CDR3 extends over 13 amino acids. The CDR3 region has the DNA TGTGCCAGCAGGGGACCAAACTCCTACGAGCAGTACTTC. This translates into CASRGPNSYEQYF.

This chain links TRBV7-9 with TRBJ2-7, with a weak D call TRBD2 (6 bases). The end of the DNA fits TRBJ2-1 better, so the J call may be wrong. CDR3 size: 16 residues. CDR1 is SEHNR, CDR2 FQNEAQ, per germline (reference sequence). CDR3 sequence: CASSPGLFQTYNEQFF. CDR3 bases: TGTGCCAGCAGCCCGGGACTTTTTCAAACCTACAATGAGCAGTTCTTC.

This clonotype occurred a few times. This rearrangement joins TRBV20-1 to TRBJ2-3; TRBD2 aligns across 9 bases. This CDR3 has 12 amino acids. Germline-derived CDR1 and CDR2 are DFQATT and SNEGSKA (reference sequence). V lost 6 bases and J lost 4; bases outside the gene matches: 2. The CDR3 sequence is CSARTSADTQYF. CDR3 DNA: TGCAGTGCCCGGACTAGCGCAGATACGCAGTATTTT.

This clonotype was counted at least ten times. The chain couples TRBV19 to TRBJ1-2; TRBD1 might be the D (5 bases). V lost 9 bases and J lost 4, with 6 bases in between. The CDR3 consists of 10 residues. Per the germline V gene, CDR1 is LNHDA and CDR2 is SQIVND (reference sequence). CDR3 DNA sequence: TGTGCCAGCGGGACCTATGGCTACACCTTC. Protein product: CASGTYGYTF.

Details on this clonotype: Given a much more abundant clone one base away, this may be a read error. The chain couples TRBV7-8 to TRBJ1-2; perhaps TRBD1 as D (5 bases). This CDR3 has 16 amino acids. Germline V gene data show CDR1 as SGHVS and CDR2 as FQNEAQ. The CDR3 region has the DNA TGTGCCAGCAGTGAAGCATTAGGCAGGGCTAACTGTGGCTACACCTTC. Amino acids: CASSEALGRANCGYTF.

This clonotype was seen once. The chain is built from TRBV30 and TRBJ1-1; D gene ambiguous. CDR1 and CDR2 (germline): GTSNPN, SVGIG (reference sequence). The V gene lost 2 bases and the J gene lost 6 bases, with 7 bases spanning the gap. The CDR3 covers 11 residues. The CDR3 nucleotides read TGTGCCTGGAGTCCACCGCCTGAAGCTTTCTTT. Its protein is CAWSPPPEAFF.

This clonotype has at least ten counts. This sequence joins TRBV12-3 or TRBV12-4 and TRBJ1-2; possibly TRBD1 for D (5 bases). This CDR3 has 15 residues. The V end lost 5 bases, the J end lost 0 bases, and 13 bases lay between the germline ends. CDR3 in DNA: TGTGCCAGCAGTGCCAACAGGTTCACTAACTATGGCTACACCTTC. It codes for CASSANRFTNYGYTF.

This clonotype has ten or more counts. The rearrangement links TRBV11-2 to TRBJ2-7, with 10 nucleotides matching TRBD1. The CDR3 extends over 14 amino acids. The V and J ends lost 3 bases and 6 bases, in that order; junction bases with no gene match: 5. CDR1 and CDR2 (germline): SGHAT, FQNNGV. The chain's CDR3 is CASSFRDRGREQYF. The CDR3 DNA is TGTGCCAGCAGCTTCCGGGACAGGGGCCGCGAGCAGTACTTC.

The genes are TRBV19 and TRBJ1-1; 9 nucleotides match TRBD1. The V and J ends lost 6 bases and 0 bases, in that order; junction bases with no gene match: 8. The germline CDR1 and CDR2 sequences are LNHDA and SQIVND (reference sequence). The CDR3 runs to 16 residues. The CDR3: CASRVPGQGLNTEAFF. The DNA of the CDR3 is TGTGCCAGTAGGGTACCGGGACAGGGCTTGAACACTGAAGCTTTCTTT.

This clonotype was seen ten or more times. The CDR3 DNA is TGCGCCAGCAGCTGGGGGTCGATAAGGGAGACCCAGTACTTC. This codes for CASSWGSIRETQYF. The chain has TRBV5-1 and TRBJ2-5, with D perhaps being TRBD1 or TRBD2 (5 bases each). V lost 3 bases and J lost 5, with 14 bases in between. CDR3 size: 14 residues. Germline V gene lookup returns CDR1 SGHRS and CDR2 YFSETQ.